This T cell receptor (beta chain) was recovered during a study of blood T cell repertoires in COVID-19. The overall study: Some COVID-19 samples were acute and others convalescent; all came from the United States, Italy and Spain. T cells, B-cell-depleted T cells, or PBMCs supplied cDNA or gDNA.

CDR3 size: 15 residues. CDR1 is SGHTA, CDR2 FQGNSA, per germline. Between the trimmed V and J ends, which lost 4 bases and 7 bases, there was a span of 17 bases. In the study's own analysis: Reference gene primer amplification in the assay estimated nucleated cell counts. The table came from immunoSEQ multiplex PCR; TCRdb's copy has only in-frame clones and leaves some out. V and J calls and clone size are those listed in that table; D and trimming were worked out from the DNA. Of about 70,000 clones in the sample, about nine tenths were seen once. The sample consisted of peripheral blood. The chain couples TRBV7-2 to TRBJ2-1, with D perhaps matching TRBD2 (6 bases). The TCR sequence derives from a woman aged 18-30 years with acute or convalescent COVID-19. This CDR3 is CASSWVGAAGNEQFF. The CDR3 DNA sequence: TGTGCCAGCAGCTGGGTAGGGGCCGCGGGAAATGAGCAGTTCTTC.